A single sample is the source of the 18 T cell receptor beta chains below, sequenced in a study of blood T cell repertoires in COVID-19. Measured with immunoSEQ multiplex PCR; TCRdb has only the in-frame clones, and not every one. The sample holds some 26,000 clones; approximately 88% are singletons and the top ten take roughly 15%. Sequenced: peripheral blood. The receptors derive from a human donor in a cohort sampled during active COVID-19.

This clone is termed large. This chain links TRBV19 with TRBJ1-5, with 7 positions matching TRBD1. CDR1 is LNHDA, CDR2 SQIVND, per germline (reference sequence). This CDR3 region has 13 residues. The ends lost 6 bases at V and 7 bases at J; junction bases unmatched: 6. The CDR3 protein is CASRDRVGQPQHF. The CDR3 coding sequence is TGTGCCAGTAGAGACAGGGTAGGGCAGCCCCAGCATTTT. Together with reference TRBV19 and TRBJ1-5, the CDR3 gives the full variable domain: DGGITQSPKYLFRKEGQNVTLSCEQNLNHDAMYWYRQDPGQGLRLIYYSQIVNDFQKGDIAEGYSVSREKKESFPLTVTSAQKNPTAFYLCASRDRVGQPQHFGDGTRLSIL.

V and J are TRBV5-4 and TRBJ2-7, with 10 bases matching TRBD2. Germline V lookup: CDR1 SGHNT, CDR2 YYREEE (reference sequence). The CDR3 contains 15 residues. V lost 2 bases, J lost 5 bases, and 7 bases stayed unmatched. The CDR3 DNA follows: TGTGCCAGCAGCTTATTTATAGCGGGAGGCGACGAGCAGTACTTC. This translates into CASSLFIAGGDEQYF.

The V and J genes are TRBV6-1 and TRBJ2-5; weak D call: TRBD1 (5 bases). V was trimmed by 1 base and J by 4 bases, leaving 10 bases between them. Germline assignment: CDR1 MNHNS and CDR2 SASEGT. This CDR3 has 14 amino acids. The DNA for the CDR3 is TGTGCCAGCAGTGAAGGGGGCTGGAGAGAGACCCAGTACTTC. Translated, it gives CASSEGGWRETQYF.

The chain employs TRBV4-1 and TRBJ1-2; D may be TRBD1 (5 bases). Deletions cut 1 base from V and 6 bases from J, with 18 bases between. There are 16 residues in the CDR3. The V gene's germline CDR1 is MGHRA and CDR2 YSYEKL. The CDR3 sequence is CASSQVEREGPHGYTF. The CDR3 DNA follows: TGCGCCAGCAGCCAAGTCGAGAGGGAGGGACCTCATGGCTACACCTTC.

The CDR3 sequence: CASSDRADTQYF. DNA of the CDR3: TGTGCCAGCAGTGACAGGGCAGATACGCAGTATTTT. The chain combines TRBV2 with TRBJ2-3; TRBD1 is a possible D gene (5 bases). Per the germline V gene, CDR1 is SNHLY and CDR2 is FYNNEI. There are 12 residues in the CDR3. Between the trimmed V and J ends, which lost 3 bases and 4 bases, there was a span of 5 bases.

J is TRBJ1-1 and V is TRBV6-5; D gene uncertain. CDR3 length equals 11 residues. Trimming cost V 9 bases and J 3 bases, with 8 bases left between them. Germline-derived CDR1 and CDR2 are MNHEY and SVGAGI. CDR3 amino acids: CASGRDTEAFF. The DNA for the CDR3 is TGTGCCAGTGGGAGGGACACTGAAGCTTTCTTT.

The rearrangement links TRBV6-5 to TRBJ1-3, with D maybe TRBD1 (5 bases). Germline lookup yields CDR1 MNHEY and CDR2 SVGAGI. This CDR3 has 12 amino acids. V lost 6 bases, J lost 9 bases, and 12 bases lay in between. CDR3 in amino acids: CASRQTGGTIYF. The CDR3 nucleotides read TGTGCCAGCAGACAAACGGGGGGCACCATATATTTT.

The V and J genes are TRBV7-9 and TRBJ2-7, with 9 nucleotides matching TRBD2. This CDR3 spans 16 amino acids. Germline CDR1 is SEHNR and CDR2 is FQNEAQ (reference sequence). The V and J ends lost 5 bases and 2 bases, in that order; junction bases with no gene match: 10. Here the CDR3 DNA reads TGTGCCAGCAGCCCGGGGGGTAGCGGGAGCCCCTACGAGCAGTACTTC. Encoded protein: CASSPGGSGSPYEQYF.

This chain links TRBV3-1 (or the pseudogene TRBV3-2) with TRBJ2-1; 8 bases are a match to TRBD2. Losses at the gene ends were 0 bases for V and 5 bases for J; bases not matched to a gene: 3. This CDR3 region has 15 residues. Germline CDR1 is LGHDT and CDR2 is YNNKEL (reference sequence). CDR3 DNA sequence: TGTGCCAGCAGCCAAGATACGCGGGGGGACAATGAGCAGTTCTTC. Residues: CASSQDTRGDNEQFF.

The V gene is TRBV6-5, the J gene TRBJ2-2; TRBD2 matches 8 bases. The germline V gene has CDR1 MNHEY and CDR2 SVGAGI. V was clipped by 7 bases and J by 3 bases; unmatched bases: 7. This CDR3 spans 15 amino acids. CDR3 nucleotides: TGTGCCAGCACCCCGGGGGGGGGCGACACCGGGGAGCTGTTTTTT. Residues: CASTPGGGDTGELFF.

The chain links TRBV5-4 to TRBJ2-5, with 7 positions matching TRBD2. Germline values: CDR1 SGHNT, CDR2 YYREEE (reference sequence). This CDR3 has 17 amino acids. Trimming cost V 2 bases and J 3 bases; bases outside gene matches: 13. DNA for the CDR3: TGTGCCAGCAGCTTCGAATCGGGACCTCGGGGGGAAGAGACCCAGTACTTC. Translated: CASSFESGPRGEETQYF.

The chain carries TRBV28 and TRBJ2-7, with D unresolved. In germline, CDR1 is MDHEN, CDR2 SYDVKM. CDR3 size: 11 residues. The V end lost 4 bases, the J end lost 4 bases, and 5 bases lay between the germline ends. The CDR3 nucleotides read TGTGCCAGCAGTTCGGGTTACGAGCAGTACTTC. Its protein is CASSSGYEQYF.

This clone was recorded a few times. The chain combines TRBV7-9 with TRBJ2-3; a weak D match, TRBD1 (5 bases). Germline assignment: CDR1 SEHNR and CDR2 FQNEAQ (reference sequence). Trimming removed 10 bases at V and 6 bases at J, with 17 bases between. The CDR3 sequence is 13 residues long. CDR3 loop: CATSPKGPDTQYF. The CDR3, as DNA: TGTGCCACCAGTCCCAAGGGGCCCGATACGCAGTATTTT. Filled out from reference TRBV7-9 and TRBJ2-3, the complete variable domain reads DTGVSQNPRHKITKRGQNVTFRCDPISEHNRLYWYRQTLGQGPEFLTYFQNEAQLEKSRLLSDRFSAERPKGSFSTLEIQRTEQGDSAMYLCATSPKGPDTQYFGPGTRLTVL.

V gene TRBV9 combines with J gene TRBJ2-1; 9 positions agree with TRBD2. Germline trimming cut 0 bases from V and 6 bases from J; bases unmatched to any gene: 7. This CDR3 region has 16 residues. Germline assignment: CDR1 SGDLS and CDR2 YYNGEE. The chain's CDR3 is CASSVGGSGSPNEQFF. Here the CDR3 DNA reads TGTGCCAGCAGCGTAGGAGGTAGCGGGAGCCCCAATGAGCAGTTCTTC.

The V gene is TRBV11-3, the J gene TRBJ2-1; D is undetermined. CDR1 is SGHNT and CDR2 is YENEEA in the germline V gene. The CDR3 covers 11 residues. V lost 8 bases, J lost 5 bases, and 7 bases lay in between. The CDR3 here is CASAINNEQFF. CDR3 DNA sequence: TGTGCCAGCGCTATAAACAATGAGCAGTTCTTC.

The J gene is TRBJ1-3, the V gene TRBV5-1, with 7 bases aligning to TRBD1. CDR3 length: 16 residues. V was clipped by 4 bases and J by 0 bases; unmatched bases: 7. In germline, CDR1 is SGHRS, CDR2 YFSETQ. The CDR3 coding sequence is TGCGCCAGCAGCACGCAACAGGGGTTCTCTGGAAACACCATATATTTT. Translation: CASSTQQGFSGNTIYF. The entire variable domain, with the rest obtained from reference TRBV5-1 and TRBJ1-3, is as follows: KAGVTQTPRYLIKTRGQQVTLSCSPISGHRSVSWYQQTPGQGLQFLFEYFSETQRNKGNFPGRFSGRQFSNSRSEMNVSTLELGDSALYLCASSTQQGFSGNTIYFGEGSWLTVV.

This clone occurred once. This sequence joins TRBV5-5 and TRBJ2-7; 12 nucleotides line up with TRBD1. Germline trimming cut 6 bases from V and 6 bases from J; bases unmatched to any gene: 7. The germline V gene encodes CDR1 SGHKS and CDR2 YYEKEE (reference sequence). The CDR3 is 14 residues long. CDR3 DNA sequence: TGTGCCAGCACGGGGGGGACAGGGGGCGCCGAGCAGTACTTC. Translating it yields CASTGGTGGAEQYF. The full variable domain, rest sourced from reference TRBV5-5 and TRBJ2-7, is DAGVTQSPTHLIKTRGQQVTLRCSPISGHKSVSWYQQVLGQGPQFIFQYYEKEERGRGNFPDRFSARQFPNYSSELNVNALLLGDSALYLCASTGGTGGAEQYFGPGTRLTVT.

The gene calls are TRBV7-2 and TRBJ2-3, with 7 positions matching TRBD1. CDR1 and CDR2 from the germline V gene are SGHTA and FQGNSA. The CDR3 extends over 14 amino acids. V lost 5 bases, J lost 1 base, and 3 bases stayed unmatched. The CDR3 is CASSRGQGTDTQYF. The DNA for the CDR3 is TGTGCCAGCAGCAGAGGACAGGGCACAGATACGCAGTATTTT.